Listed below are T cell receptor beta chains from one sample, sequenced in a study of T cells in tumors after PD-1 blockade. Data came from immunoSEQ multiplex PCR; TCRdb stores just in-frame clones and leaves some out. Seen here are 45,000 or so clones, approximately 79% observed once, and the top ten hold 8.7%. The input for sequencing was PBMCs, taken before anti-PD-1 therapy. Receptors were obtained from a human donor with advanced basal cell or squamous cell carcinoma (not recorded which). Both conserved end residues are part of each CDR3. Fields, in order: V gene, J gene, clone size, D gene, CDR3 DNA, CDR3 protein. A D gene is named only where the DNA matches it firmly. Size values are once, few and many counts, or a class for expanded clones, and some rows have none.

v_gene: TRBV9
j_gene: TRBJ1-1
abundance: -
d_gene: -
CDR3nt: TGTGCCAGCAGCATATCGAAGGGGGGCGGAGAAGCTTTCTTT
CDR3aa: CASSISKGGGEAFF

v_gene: TRBV7-8
j_gene: TRBJ2-5
abundance: -
d_gene: -
CDR3nt: TGTGCCAGCAGCTTAGGGATTATCGAAGAGACCCAGTACTTC
CDR3aa: CASSLGIIEETQYF

v_gene: TRBV19
j_gene: TRBJ1-6
abundance: few
d_gene: -
CDR3nt: TGTGCCAGTAGTCCCTCGTTGGGAAGTCCCCTCCACTTT
CDR3aa: CASSPSLGSPLHF

v_gene: TRBV5-4
j_gene: TRBJ1-5
abundance: -
d_gene: TRBD1
CDR3nt: TGTGCCAGCAGCGTAGACAGGGGAAATCAGCCCCAGCATTTT
CDR3aa: CASSVDRGNQPQHF

v_gene: TRBV5-1
j_gene: TRBJ2-7
abundance: -
d_gene: -
CDR3nt: TGCGCCAGCAGCTTGGGCCAACAATACCTCTACGAGCAGTACTTC
CDR3aa: CASSLGQQYLYEQYF

v_gene: TRBV29-1
j_gene: TRBJ2-3
abundance: -
d_gene: -
CDR3nt: TGCAGCGTCTCGCCCGGGAGTCGGACAGATACGCAGTATTTT
CDR3aa: CSVSPGSRTDTQYF

v_gene: TRBV19
j_gene: TRBJ1-4
abundance: -
d_gene: TRBD1
CDR3nt: TGTGCCAGTAGGATCCGACAGGGATCGGAAAAACTGTTTTTT
CDR3aa: CASRIRQGSEKLFF

v_gene: TRBV9
j_gene: TRBJ2-1
abundance: -
d_gene: -
CDR3nt: TGTGCCAGCACCCCATCGGGAGGCAGGGGCGGTGAGCAGTTCTTC
CDR3aa: CASTPSGGRGGEQFF

v_gene: TRBV5-1
j_gene: TRBJ1-2
abundance: -
d_gene: TRBD1
CDR3nt: TGCGCCAGCAGCTTGGCCAGGGGGCGCGGCTACACCTTC
CDR3aa: CASSLARGRGYTF

v_gene: TRBV19
j_gene: TRBJ1-2
abundance: -
d_gene: -
CDR3nt: TGTGCCAGTAGTATCGTCATCAGGGAGGGTGGCTACACCTTC
CDR3aa: CASSIVIREGGYTF

v_gene: TRBV4-2
j_gene: TRBJ2-5
abundance: -
d_gene: TRBD2
CDR3nt: TGTGCCAGCAGCCAGGGACTAGCGGGAGTTCGAGAGACCCAGTACTTC
CDR3aa: CASSQGLAGVRETQYF

v_gene: TRBV19
j_gene: TRBJ2-1
abundance: -
d_gene: TRBD2
CDR3nt: TGTGCCAGTACCGAGAGGTCTAGCGGGAGTTTTGAGCAGTTCTTC
CDR3aa: CASTERSSGSFEQFF

v_gene: TRBV4-1
j_gene: TRBJ2-3
abundance: few
d_gene: TRBD2
CDR3nt: TGCGCCAGCAGCCAAGTGACTAGCGACTACACAGATACGCAGTATTTT
CDR3aa: CASSQVTSDYTDTQYF

v_gene: TRBV7-9
j_gene: TRBJ2-5
abundance: once
d_gene: TRBD1
CDR3nt: TGTGCCAGCAGCTTAGTGGGACAGGGATTCGGAGAGACCCAGTACTTC
CDR3aa: CASSLVGQGFGETQYF

v_gene: TRBV7-3
j_gene: TRBJ2-7
abundance: -
d_gene: -
CDR3nt: TGTGCCAGCAGCTTAAGGGGGGGCGTCTCCGAGCAGTACTTC
CDR3aa: CASSLRGGVSEQYF

v_gene: TRBV3-1/TRBV3-2
j_gene: TRBJ2-2
abundance: -
d_gene: -
CDR3nt: TGTGCCAGCAGCCAAGATGCGGGGAACACCGGGGAGCTGTTTTTT
CDR3aa: CASSQDAGNTGELFF

v_gene: TRBV29-1
j_gene: TRBJ1-1
abundance: -
d_gene: -
CDR3nt: TGCAGCGTTGAAGGGGCGAGGACGGCCCACACTGAAGCTTTCTTT
CDR3aa: CSVEGARTAHTEAFF

v_gene: TRBV7-7
j_gene: TRBJ2-3
abundance: -
d_gene: TRBD2
CDR3nt: TGTGCCAGCAGCCTCACAGCGGGGGGGGGAGGTTTAGATACGCAGTATTTT
CDR3aa: CASSLTAGGGGLDTQYF

v_gene: TRBV4-2
j_gene: TRBJ2-2
abundance: -
d_gene: TRBD2
CDR3nt: TGTGCCAGCAGCCACCGGGGGGGCGCCGGGGAGCTGTTTTTT
CDR3aa: CASSHRGGAGELFF

v_gene: TRBV7-8
j_gene: TRBJ2-7
abundance: -
d_gene: -
CDR3nt: TGTGCCAGCAGCTTAGGTTGGGCTACCTACGAGCAGTACTTC
CDR3aa: CASSLGWATYEQYF

v_gene: TRBV4-2
j_gene: TRBJ2-2
abundance: few
d_gene: -
CDR3nt: TGTGCCAGCAGCCAAGTAGGATTTCACACGAACACCGGGGAGCTGTTTTTT
CDR3aa: CASSQVGFHTNTGELFF

v_gene: TRBV27
j_gene: TRBJ2-1
abundance: medium-sized
d_gene: -
CDR3nt: TGTGCCAGCAGTTTCCCAACGGGACTCATACGAGATGAGCAGTTCTTC
CDR3aa: CASSFPTGLIRDEQFF

v_gene: TRBV4-2
j_gene: TRBJ1-1
abundance: -
d_gene: -
CDR3nt: TGTGCCAGCAGCCATCCCCCGGGGAGGGTGGGAACTGAAGCTTTCTTT
CDR3aa: CASSHPPGRVGTEAFF

v_gene: TRBV7-8
j_gene: TRBJ2-3
abundance: -
d_gene: TRBD1
CDR3nt: TGTGCCAGCAGCTCCCGGACAGGGGAGGCGGCAGATACGCAGTATTTT
CDR3aa: CASSSRTGEAADTQYF

v_gene: TRBV7-9
j_gene: TRBJ1-5
abundance: -
d_gene: TRBD1
CDR3nt: TGTGCCAGCAGCTTCGGGACAGTCAATCAGCCCCAGCATTTT
CDR3aa: CASSFGTVNQPQHF

v_gene: TRBV6-5
j_gene: TRBJ1-4
abundance: -
d_gene: -
CDR3nt: TGTGCCAGCAGGGAGACAGCAACTAATGAAAAACTGTTTTTT
CDR3aa: CASRETATNEKLFF

v_gene: TRBV19
j_gene: TRBJ1-5
abundance: -
d_gene: -
CDR3nt: TGTGCCAGCCGCCGGGACCGAAATAATCAGCCCCAGCATTTT
CDR3aa: CASRRDRNNQPQHF

v_gene: TRBV5-1
j_gene: TRBJ2-5
abundance: -
d_gene: TRBD1
CDR3nt: TGCGCCAGCAGCAGAACAGGGGGCGGCGAGACCCAGTACTTC
CDR3aa: CASSRTGGGETQYF

v_gene: TRBV5-1
j_gene: TRBJ1-1
abundance: -
d_gene: -
CDR3nt: TGCGCCAGCAGCTTGTTCGGAGGAGCGAACACTGAAGCTTTCTTT
CDR3aa: CASSLFGGANTEAFF

v_gene: TRBV7-2
j_gene: TRBJ1-2
abundance: -
d_gene: TRBD1
CDR3nt: TGTGCCAGCAGACGTACAGGGGGCGCCCATGGCTACACCTTC
CDR3aa: CASRRTGGAHGYTF

v_gene: TRBV5-1
j_gene: TRBJ1-1
abundance: -
d_gene: -
CDR3nt: TGCGCCAGCAGCATCGACAGGAACACTGAAGCTTTCTTT
CDR3aa: CASSIDRNTEAFF

v_gene: TRBV5-6
j_gene: TRBJ2-6
abundance: medium-sized
d_gene: -
CDR3nt: TGTGCCAGCAGCTGGCAGGGCTCTGGGGCCAACGTCCTGACTTTC
CDR3aa: CASSWQGSGANVLTF

v_gene: TRBV14
j_gene: TRBJ2-7
abundance: -
d_gene: -
CDR3nt: TGTGCCAGCAGCCTGAGTAACGGCGAGCAGTACTTC
CDR3aa: CASSLSNGEQYF

v_gene: TRBV7-9
j_gene: TRBJ2-1
abundance: -
d_gene: -
CDR3nt: TGTGCCAGCAGCTTTCGACTGGATGAGCAGTTCTTC
CDR3aa: CASSFRLDEQFF

v_gene: TRBV7-9
j_gene: TRBJ2-7
abundance: -
d_gene: -
CDR3nt: TGTGCCAGCAGCGGGTTGGACCCGGGGCAGGGCGAGCAGTACTTC
CDR3aa: CASSGLDPGQGEQYF

v_gene: TRBV5-6
j_gene: TRBJ2-7
abundance: -
d_gene: -
CDR3nt: TGTGCCAGCAGCTTGGCCCTTAGGCCCCACTCAGGGCAGTACTTC
CDR3aa: CASSLALRPHSGQYF

v_gene: TRBV7-6
j_gene: TRBJ2-5
abundance: once
d_gene: -
CDR3nt: TGTGCCAGCAGCTCCCTTGTACCACAAGAGACCCAGTACTTC
CDR3aa: CASSSLVPQETQYF

v_gene: TRBV7-6
j_gene: TRBJ2-7
abundance: medium-sized
d_gene: -
CDR3nt: TGTGCCAGCAGCCCTCAGGTGTTCTACGAGCAGTACTTC
CDR3aa: CASSPQVFYEQYF

v_gene: TRBV20-1
j_gene: TRBJ2-2
abundance: -
d_gene: -
CDR3nt: TGCAGTGCTAGTAATGACCCCGGGGAGCTGTTTTTT
CDR3aa: CSASNDPGELFF

v_gene: TRBV5-4
j_gene: TRBJ2-3
abundance: -
d_gene: -
CDR3nt: TGTGCCAGCAGCTTGGCCCAGCAGCCCACAGATACGCAGTATTTT
CDR3aa: CASSLAQQPTDTQYF

v_gene: TRBV5-6
j_gene: TRBJ2-3
abundance: -
d_gene: TRBD2
CDR3nt: TGTGCCAGCAGCTTGCGACTAGCGGGAGCCTCAGATACGCAGTATTTT
CDR3aa: CASSLRLAGASDTQYF

v_gene: TRBV28
j_gene: TRBJ2-1
abundance: -
d_gene: TRBD1
CDR3nt: TGTGCCAGCCTTGGGGGCAGGGGGAAGAGAATTAGCTCCTACAATGAGCAATTCTTC
CDR3aa: CASLGGRGKRISSYNEQFF

v_gene: TRBV20-1
j_gene: TRBJ2-1
abundance: -
d_gene: TRBD1
CDR3nt: TGCAGTAAAGACGACAGGGTGGAGTTCTTC
CDR3aa: CSKDDRVEFF

v_gene: TRBV27
j_gene: TRBJ1-1
abundance: -
d_gene: TRBD1
CDR3nt: TGTGCCAGCAGCTCACAGGGGGAGGGAACTGAAGCTTTCTTT
CDR3aa: CASSSQGEGTEAFF

v_gene: TRBV24-1
j_gene: TRBJ2-1
abundance: -
d_gene: -
CDR3nt: TGTGCCACCAGTGATTCCGTCGGACATTCCCGGTTCTTC
CDR3aa: CATSDSVGHSRFF

v_gene: TRBV27
j_gene: TRBJ2-1
abundance: -
d_gene: -
CDR3nt: TGTGCCAGCAGTTTATCTCCGACGAGCTCCTACAATGAGCAGTTCTTC
CDR3aa: CASSLSPTSSYNEQFF

v_gene: TRBV6-5
j_gene: TRBJ1-1
abundance: -
d_gene: -
CDR3nt: TGTGCCAGCAGTTACTCAAAGGGGCGGGCTTTCTTT
CDR3aa: CASSYSKGRAFF

v_gene: TRBV5-6
j_gene: TRBJ1-2
abundance: -
d_gene: -
CDR3nt: TGTGCCAGCAGCCCCCGGAGGGGACTGGGCTATGGCTACACCTTC
CDR3aa: CASSPRRGLGYGYTF

v_gene: TRBV15
j_gene: TRBJ1-2
abundance: -
d_gene: TRBD1
CDR3nt: TGTGCCACCAGCAGAGATAAAGGGACAGGGAGCTATGGCTACACCTTC
CDR3aa: CATSRDKGTGSYGYTF

v_gene: TRBV18
j_gene: TRBJ1-2
abundance: -
d_gene: -
CDR3nt: TGTGCCAGCTCACCACCCCCTCTGTCAGGGCGTGAGGGCTACACCTTC
CDR3aa: CASSPPPLSGREGYTF

v_gene: TRBV4-1
j_gene: TRBJ1-5
abundance: few
d_gene: -
CDR3nt: TGCGCCAGCAGCCAAGGGCCTTTAACAGGCTTAAATCAGCCCCAGCATTTT
CDR3aa: CASSQGPLTGLNQPQHF

v_gene: TRBV28
j_gene: TRBJ1-6
abundance: once
d_gene: -
CDR3nt: TGTGCCAGCACCATGGCTTGGCTTTCACCCCTCCACTTT
CDR3aa: CASTMAWLSPLHF

v_gene: TRBV6-5
j_gene: TRBJ2-7
abundance: -
d_gene: -
CDR3nt: TGTGCCAGCAGCTACGGGGAGTTATACGAGCAGTACTTC
CDR3aa: CASSYGELYEQYF